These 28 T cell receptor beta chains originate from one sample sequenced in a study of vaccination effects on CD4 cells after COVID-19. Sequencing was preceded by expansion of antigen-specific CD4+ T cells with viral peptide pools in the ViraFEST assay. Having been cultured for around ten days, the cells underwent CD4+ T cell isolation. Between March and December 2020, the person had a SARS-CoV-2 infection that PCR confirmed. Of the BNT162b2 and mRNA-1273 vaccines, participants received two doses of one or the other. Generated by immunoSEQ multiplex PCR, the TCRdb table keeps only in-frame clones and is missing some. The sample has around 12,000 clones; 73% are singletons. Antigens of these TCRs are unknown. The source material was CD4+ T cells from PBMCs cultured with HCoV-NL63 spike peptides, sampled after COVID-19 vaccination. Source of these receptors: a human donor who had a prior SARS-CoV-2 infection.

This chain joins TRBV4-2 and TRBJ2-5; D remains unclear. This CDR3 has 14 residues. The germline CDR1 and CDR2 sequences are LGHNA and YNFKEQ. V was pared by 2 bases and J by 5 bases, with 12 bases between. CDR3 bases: TGTGCCAGCAGCCAATACCAGCTTGGGGAGACCCAGTACTTC. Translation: CASSQYQLGETQYF.

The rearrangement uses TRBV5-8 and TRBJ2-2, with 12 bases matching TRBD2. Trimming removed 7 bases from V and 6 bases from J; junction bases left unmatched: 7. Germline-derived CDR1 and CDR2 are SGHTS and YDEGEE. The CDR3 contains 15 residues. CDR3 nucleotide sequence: TGTGCCAGCCGAAGGCGGACTAGCGGGGCCGGGGAGCTGTTTTTT. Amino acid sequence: CASRRRTSGAGELFF.

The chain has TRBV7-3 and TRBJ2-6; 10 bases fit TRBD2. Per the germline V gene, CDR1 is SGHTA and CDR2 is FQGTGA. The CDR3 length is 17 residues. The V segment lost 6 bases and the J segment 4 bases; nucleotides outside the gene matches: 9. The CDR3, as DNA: TGTGCCAGCAGTCCTCGAGCGGGGGGGCTCGGGGCCAACGTCCTGACTTTC. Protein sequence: CASSPRAGGLGANVLTF.

CDR3 residues: CASVGWRRKKQETQYF. For the CDR3, the DNA is TGTGCCAGCGTCGGGTGGAGGCGAAAGAAGCAAGAGACCCAGTACTTC. The chain couples TRBV28 to TRBJ2-5; possible D gene TRBD2, 5 bases. Germline V lookup: CDR1 MDHEN, CDR2 SYDVKM. CDR3 length: 16 amino acids. Trimming cost V 8 bases and J 2 bases, with 21 bases left between them.

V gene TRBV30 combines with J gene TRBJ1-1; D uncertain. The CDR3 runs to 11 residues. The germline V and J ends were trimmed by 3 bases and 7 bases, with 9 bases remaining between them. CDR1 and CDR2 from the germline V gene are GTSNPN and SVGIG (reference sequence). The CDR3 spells CAWSWGDEAFF. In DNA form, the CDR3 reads TGTGCCTGGAGCTGGGGTGATGAAGCTTTCTTT.

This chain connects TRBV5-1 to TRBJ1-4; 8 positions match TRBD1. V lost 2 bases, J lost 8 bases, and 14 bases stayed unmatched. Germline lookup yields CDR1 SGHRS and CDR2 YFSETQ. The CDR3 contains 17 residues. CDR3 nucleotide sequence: TGCGCCAGCAGCTTAAACCCGACAGGGGCCCTTGGAGAAAAACTGTTTTTT. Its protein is CASSLNPTGALGEKLFF. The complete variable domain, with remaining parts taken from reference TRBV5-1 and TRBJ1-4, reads KAGVTQTPRYLIKTRGQQVTLSCSPISGHRSVSWYQQTPGQGLQFLFEYFSETQRNKGNFPGRFSGRQFSNSRSEMNVSTLELGDSALYLCASSLNPTGALGEKLFFGSGTQLSVL.

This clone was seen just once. CDR3 nucleotide sequence: TGTGCCAGCACCGCGCCAATTGCTCGGGAAGCTTTCTTT. It specifies CASTAPIAREAFF. The J gene is TRBJ1-1, the V gene TRBV6-5; D gene unclear. CDR3 length: 13 residues. The V end lost 7 bases, the J end lost 8 bases, and 17 bases lay between the germline ends. Germline CDR1 is MNHEY and CDR2 is SVGAGI.

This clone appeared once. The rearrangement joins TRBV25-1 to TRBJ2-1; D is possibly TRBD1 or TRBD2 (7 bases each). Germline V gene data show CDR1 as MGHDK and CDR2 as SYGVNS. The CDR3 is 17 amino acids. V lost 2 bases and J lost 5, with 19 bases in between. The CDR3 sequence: CASSEAPWQGGNNEQFF. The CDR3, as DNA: TGTGCCAGCAGTGAAGCCCCCTGGCAGGGGGGGAACAATGAGCAGTTCTTC. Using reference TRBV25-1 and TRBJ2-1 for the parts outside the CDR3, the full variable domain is EADIYQTPRYLVIGTGKKITLECSQTMGHDKMYWYQQDPGMELHLIHYSYGVNSTEKGDLSSESTVSRIRTEHFPLTLESARPSHTSQYLCASSEAPWQGGNNEQFFGPGTRLTVL.

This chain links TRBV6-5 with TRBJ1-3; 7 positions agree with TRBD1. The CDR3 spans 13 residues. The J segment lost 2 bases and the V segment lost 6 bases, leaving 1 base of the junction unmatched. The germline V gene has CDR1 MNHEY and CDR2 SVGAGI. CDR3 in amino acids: CASRGTAGNTIYF. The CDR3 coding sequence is TGTGCCAGCAGGGGGACAGCTGGAAACACCATATATTTT.

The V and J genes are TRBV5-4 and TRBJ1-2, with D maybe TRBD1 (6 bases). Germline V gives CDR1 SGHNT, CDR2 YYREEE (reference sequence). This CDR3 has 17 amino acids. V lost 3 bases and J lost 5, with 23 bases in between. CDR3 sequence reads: CASSSGGAQGGTYGYTF. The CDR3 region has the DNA TGTGCCAGCAGCTCCGGGGGGGCCCAGGGCGGGACGTATGGCTACACCTTC.

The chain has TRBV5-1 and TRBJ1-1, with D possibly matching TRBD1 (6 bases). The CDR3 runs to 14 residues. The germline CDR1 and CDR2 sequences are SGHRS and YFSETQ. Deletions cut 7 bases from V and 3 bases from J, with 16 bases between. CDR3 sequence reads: CASRPGGLDTEAFF. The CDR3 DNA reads TGCGCCAGCCGGCCTGGGGGGCTCGACACTGAAGCTTTCTTT.

The CDR3 sequence: CASSTWDGGGDNEQFF. In DNA form, the CDR3 reads TGTGCCAGCAGCACCTGGGACGGGGGCGGGGATAATGAGCAGTTCTTC. The gene calls are TRBV11-2 and TRBJ2-1; either TRBD1 or TRBD2 may fit D (6 bases each). Germline lookup yields CDR1 SGHAT and CDR2 FQNNGV. This CDR3 is 16 amino acids long. Trimming left V 5 bases short and J 7 bases short, with 21 bases between.

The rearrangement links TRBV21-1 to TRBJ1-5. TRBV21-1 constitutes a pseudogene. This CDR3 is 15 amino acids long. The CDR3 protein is CASGLGLLYNQPQHF. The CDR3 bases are TGTGCCAGCGGACTGGGACTGCTCTATAATCAGCCCCAGCATTTT.

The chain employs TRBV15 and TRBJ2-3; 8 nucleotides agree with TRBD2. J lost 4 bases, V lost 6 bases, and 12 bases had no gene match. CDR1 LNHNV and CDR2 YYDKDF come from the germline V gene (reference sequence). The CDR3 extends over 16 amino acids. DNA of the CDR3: TGTGCCACCAGAAGAATAGCGGGAATGGGGGCAGATACGCAGTATTTT. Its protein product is CATRRIAGMGADTQYF. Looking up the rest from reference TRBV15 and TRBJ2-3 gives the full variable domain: DAMVIQNPRYQVTQFGKPVTLSCSQTLNHNVMYWYQQKSSQAPKLLFHYYDKDFNNEADTPDNFQSRRPNTSFCFLDIRSPGLGDTAMYLCATRRIAGMGADTQYFGPGTRLTVL.

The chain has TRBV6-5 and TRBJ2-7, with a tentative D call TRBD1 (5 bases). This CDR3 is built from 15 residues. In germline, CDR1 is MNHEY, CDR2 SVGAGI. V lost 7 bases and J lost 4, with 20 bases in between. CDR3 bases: TGTGCCAGCATGCTCGTCAGGGATCAGGGTTACGAGCAGTACTTC. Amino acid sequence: CASMLVRDQGYEQYF.

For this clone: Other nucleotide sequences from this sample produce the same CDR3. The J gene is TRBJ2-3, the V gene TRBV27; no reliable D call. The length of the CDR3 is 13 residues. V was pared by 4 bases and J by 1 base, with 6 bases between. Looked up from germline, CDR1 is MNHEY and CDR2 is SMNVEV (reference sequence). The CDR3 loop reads CASSSRGTDTQYF. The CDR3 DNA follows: TGTGCCAGCAGTTCCCGGGGCACAGATACGCAGTATTTT.

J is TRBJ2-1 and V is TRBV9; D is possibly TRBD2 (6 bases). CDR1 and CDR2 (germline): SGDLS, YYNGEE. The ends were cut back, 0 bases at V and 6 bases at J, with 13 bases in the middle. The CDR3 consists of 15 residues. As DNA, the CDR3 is TGTGCCAGCAGCGTAGCTACCTCTAGCGTCAATGAGCAGTTCTTC. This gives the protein CASSVATSSVNEQFF.

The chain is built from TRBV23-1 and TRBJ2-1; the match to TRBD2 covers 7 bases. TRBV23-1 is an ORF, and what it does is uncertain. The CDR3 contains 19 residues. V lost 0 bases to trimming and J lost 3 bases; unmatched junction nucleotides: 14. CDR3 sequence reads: CASSQSGREAGIDYNEQFF. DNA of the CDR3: TGCGCCAGCAGTCAATCGGGGAGGGAAGCGGGAATCGACTACAATGAGCAGTTCTTC.

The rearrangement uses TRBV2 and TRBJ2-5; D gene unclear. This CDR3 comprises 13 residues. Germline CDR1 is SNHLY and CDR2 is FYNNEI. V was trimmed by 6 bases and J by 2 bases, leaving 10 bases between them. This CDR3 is CASRGPLQETQYF. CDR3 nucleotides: TGTGCCAGCAGGGGCCCGCTACAAGAGACCCAGTACTTC.

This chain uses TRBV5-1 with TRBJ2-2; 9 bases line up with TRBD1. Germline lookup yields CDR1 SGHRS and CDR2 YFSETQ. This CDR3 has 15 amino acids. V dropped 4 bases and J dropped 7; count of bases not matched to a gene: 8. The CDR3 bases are TGCGCCAGCAGCCCGATACAGGGGGCGGACGGGGAGCTGTTTTTT. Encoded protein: CASSPIQGADGELFF.

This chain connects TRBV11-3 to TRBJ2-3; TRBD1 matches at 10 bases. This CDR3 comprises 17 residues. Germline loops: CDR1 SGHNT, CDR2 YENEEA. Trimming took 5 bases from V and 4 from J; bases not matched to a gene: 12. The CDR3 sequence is CASSKVLTGGGPDTQYF. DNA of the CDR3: TGTGCCAGCAGCAAGGTCCTGACAGGGGGCGGCCCAGATACGCAGTATTTT.

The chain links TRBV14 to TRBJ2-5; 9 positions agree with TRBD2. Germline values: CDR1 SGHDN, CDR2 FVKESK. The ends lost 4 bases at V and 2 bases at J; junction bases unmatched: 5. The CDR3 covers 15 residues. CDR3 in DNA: TGTGCCAGCAGCCCCCGACTAGCGGCACAAGAGACCCAGTACTTC. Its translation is CASSPRLAAQETQYF.

The CDR3 reads CAIMGTDSNYGYTF. The CDR3 region has the DNA TGTGCCATCATGGGGACAGATTCCAACTATGGCTACACCTTC. The chain is built from TRBV10-3 and TRBJ1-2; 7 bases align to TRBD1. The germline gives CDR1 ENHRY, CDR2 SYGVKD. The CDR3 contains 14 residues. The ends lost 7 bases at V and 2 bases at J; junction bases unmatched: 7.

The CDR3 DNA reads TGTGCCAGCAGTTTTGGGGGGTCTCTTAACACTGAAGCTTTCTTT. Amino acids: CASSFGGSLNTEAFF. The chain joins TRBV6-5 to TRBJ1-1; D might be TRBD1 (5 bases). The CDR3 totals 15 residues. Germline V gene data show CDR1 as MNHEY and CDR2 as SVGAGI. The V end lost 4 bases, the J end lost 2 bases, and 14 bases lay between the germline ends.

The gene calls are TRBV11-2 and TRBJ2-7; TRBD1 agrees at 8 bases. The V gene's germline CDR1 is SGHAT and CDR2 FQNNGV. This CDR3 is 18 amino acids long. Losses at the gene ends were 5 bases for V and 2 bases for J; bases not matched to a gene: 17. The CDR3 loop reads CASSPVNRDRSRPYEQYF. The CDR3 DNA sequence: TGTGCCAGCAGCCCCGTCAACCGGGACAGGTCTAGGCCCTACGAGCAGTACTTC.

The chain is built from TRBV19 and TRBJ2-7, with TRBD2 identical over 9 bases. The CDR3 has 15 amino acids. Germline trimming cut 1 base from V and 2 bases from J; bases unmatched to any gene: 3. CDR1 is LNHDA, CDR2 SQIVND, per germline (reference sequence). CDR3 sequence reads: CASSIARGRAYEQYF. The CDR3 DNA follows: TGTGCCAGTAGTATAGCGCGCGGGAGGGCCTACGAGCAGTACTTC.

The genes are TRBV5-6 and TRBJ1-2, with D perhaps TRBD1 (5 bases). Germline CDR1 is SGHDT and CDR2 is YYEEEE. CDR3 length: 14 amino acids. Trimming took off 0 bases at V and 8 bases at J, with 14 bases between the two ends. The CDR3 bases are TGTGCCAGCAGCTTGGGTGGGGCCCCGGTGGGCTACACCTTC. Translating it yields CASSLGGAPVGYTF.

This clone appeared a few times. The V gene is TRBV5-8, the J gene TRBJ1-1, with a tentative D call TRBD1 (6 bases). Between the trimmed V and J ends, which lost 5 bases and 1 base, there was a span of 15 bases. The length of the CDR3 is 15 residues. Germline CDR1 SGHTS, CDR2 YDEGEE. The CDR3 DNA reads TGTGCCAGCAGATCCGACGGACAGCGGAACACTGAAGCTTTCTTT. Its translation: CASRSDGQRNTEAFF.